The following is a TCR beta chain sequence with its context. Germline CDR1 reads SGHKS; CDR2 reads YYEKEE (reference sequence). The CDR3 has 15 amino acids. The J segment lost 4 bases and the V segment lost 2 bases, leaving 8 bases of the junction unmatched. This specimen belongs to a study of blood T cells in healthy people across ages. The authors ran a second PCR of 7 to 11 cycles using a sample-barcoded 5' primer and a J-beta primer mix. A single record per CDR3 protein comes from TCRdb applying MiXCR to the 5' RACE reads. In the table there are fewer than 2,000,000 distinct CDR3 sequences, about two fifths of which are singletons.

The source of this sequence is a human donor in good health. The sequencing sample was made of blood. The chain combines TRBV5-5 with TRBJ2-7; 8 bases fit TRBD1. This chain's CDR3 is CASSFNYGTGYEQYF. The CDR3 bases are TGTGCCAGCAGCTTCAACTACGGGACAGGATACGAGCAGTACTTC.